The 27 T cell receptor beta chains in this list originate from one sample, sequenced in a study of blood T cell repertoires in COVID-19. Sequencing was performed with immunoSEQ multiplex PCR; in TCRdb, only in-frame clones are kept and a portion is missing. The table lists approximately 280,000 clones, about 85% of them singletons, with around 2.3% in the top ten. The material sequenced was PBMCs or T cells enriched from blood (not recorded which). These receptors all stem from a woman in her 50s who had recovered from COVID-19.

This chain's CDR3 is CASSSQGQGAGYTF. Written as DNA, the CDR3 is TGCGCCAGCAGCTCACAGGGGCAGGGTGCTGGCTACACCTTC. The genes are TRBV5-1 and TRBJ1-2; 7 bases fit TRBD1. Germline lookup yields CDR1 SGHRS and CDR2 YFSETQ. Germline trimming cut 3 bases from V and 7 bases from J; bases unmatched to any gene: 9. CDR3 size: 14 residues.

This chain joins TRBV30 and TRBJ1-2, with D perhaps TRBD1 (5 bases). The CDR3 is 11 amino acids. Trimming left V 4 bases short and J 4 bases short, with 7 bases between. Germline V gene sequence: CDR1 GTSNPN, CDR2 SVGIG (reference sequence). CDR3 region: CAWNQGYGYTF. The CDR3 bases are TGTGCCTGGAATCAGGGCTATGGCTACACCTTC. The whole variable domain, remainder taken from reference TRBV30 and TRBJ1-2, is SQTIHQWPATLVQPVGSPLSLECTVEGTSNPNLYWYRQAAGRGLQLLFYSVGIGQISSEVPQNLSASRPQDRQFILSSKKLLLSDSGFYLCAWNQGYGYTFGSGTRLTVV.

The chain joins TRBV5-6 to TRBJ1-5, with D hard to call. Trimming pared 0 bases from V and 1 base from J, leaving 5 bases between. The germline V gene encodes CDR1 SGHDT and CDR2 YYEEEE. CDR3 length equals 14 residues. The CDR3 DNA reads TGTGCCAGCAGCTTGGTGGGCAGCAATCAGCCCCAGCATTTT. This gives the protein CASSLVGSNQPQHF.

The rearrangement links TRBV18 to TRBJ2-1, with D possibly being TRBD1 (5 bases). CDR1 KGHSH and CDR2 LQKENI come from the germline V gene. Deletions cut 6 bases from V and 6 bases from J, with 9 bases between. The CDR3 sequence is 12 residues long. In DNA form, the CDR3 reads TGTGCCAGCTCTCCCAGGGCCAATGAGCAGTTCTTC. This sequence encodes CASSPRANEQFF.

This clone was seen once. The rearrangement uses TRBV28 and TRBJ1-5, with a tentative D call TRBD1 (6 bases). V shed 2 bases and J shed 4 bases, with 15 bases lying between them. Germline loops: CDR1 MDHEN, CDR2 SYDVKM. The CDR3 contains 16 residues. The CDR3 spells CASSLRKQGWNQPQHF. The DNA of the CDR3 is TGTGCCAGCAGTTTACGCAAACAGGGATGGAATCAGCCCCAGCATTTT.

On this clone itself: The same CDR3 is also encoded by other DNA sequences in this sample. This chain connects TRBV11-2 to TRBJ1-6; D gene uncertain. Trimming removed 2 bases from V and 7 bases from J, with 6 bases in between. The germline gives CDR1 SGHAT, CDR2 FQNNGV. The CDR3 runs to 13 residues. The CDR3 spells CASSLSGNSPLHF. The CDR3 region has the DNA TGTGCCAGCAGCTTATCGGGAAATTCACCCCTCCACTTT.

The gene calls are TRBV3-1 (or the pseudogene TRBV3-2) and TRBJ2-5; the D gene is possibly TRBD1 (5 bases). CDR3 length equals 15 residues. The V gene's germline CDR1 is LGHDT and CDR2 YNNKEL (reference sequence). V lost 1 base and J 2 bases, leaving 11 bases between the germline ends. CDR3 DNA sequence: TGTGCCAGCAGCCAAGCCCGGACAAGACAAGAGACCCAGTACTTC. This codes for CASSQARTRQETQYF.

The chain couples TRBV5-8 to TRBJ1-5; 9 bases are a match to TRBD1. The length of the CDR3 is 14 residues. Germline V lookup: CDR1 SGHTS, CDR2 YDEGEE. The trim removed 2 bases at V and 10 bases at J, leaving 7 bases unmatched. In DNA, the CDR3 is TGTGCCAGCAGCTTCTGGACAGGGGTTCTCCCCCAGCATTTT. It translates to CASSFWTGVLPQHF.

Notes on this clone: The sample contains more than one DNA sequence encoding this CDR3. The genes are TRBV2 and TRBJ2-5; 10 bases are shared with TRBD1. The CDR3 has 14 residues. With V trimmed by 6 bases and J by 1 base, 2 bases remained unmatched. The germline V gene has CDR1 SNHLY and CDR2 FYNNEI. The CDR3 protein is CASSRTGGQETQYF. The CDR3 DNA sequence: TGTGCCAGCAGCCGGACAGGGGGCCAAGAGACCCAGTACTTC.

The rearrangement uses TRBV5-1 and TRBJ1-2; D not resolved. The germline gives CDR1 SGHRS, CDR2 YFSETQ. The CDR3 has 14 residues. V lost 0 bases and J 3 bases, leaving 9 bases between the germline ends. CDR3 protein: CASSLALGDYGYTF. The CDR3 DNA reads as TGCGCCAGCAGCTTGGCCTTAGGAGACTATGGCTACACCTTC.

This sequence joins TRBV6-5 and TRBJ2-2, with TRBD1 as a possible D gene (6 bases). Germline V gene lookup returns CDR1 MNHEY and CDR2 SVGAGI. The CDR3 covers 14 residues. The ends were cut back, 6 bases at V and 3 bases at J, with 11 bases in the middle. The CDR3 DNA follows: TGTGCCAGCAGCCCCGGACAGTACACCGGGGAGCTGTTTTTT. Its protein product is CASSPGQYTGELFF.

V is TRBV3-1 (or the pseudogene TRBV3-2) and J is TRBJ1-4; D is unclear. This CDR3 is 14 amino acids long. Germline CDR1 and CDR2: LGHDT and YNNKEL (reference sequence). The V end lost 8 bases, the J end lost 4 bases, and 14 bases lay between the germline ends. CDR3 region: CASRGLRDNEKLFF. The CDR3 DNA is TGTGCCAGCCGAGGGCTACGCGATAATGAAAAACTGTTTTTT.

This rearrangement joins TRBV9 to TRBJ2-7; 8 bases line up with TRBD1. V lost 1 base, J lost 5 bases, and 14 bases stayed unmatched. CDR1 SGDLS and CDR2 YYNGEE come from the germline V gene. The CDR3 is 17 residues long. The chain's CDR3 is CASSVTGQGNSRNEQYF. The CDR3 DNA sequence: TGTGCCAGCAGCGTAACCGGACAGGGAAATTCGCGTAACGAGCAGTACTTC.

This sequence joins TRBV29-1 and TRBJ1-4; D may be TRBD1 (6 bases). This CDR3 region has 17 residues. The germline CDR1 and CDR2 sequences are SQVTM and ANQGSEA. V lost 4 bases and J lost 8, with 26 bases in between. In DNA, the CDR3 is TGCAGCGTTGCCCTATCCAATTACAGGGAGAGGAACGAAAAACTGTTTTTT. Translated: CSVALSNYRERNEKLFF.

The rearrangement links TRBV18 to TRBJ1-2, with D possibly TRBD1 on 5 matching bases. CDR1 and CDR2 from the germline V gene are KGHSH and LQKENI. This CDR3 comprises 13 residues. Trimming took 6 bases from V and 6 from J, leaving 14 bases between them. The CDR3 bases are TGTGCCAGCTCCCTCCGGGGGACCAATGGCTACACCTTC. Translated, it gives CASSLRGTNGYTF.

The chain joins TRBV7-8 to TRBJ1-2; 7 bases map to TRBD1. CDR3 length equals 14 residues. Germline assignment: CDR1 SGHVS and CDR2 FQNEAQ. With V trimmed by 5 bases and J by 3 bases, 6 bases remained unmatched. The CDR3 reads CASSRGQVDYGYTF. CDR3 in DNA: TGTGCCAGCAGCCGAGGACAGGTCGACTATGGCTACACCTTC.

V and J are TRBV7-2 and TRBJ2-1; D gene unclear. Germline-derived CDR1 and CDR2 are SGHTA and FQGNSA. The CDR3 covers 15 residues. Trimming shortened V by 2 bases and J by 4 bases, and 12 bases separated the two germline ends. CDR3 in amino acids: CASSLSWRRYNEQFF. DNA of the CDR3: TGTGCCAGCAGCTTATCCTGGAGAAGGTACAATGAGCAGTTCTTC.

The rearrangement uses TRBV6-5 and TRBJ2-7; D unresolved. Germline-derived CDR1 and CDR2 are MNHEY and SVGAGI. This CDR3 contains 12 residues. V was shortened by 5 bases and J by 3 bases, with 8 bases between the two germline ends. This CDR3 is CASSPGGYEQYF. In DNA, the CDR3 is TGTGCCAGCAGTCCAGGTGGCTACGAGCAGTACTTC.

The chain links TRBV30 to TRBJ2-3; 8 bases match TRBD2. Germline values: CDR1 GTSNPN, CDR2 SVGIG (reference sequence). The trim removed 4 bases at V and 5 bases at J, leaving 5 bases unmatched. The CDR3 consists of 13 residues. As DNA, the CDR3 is TGTGCCTGGAAGCGGGGGCGCGTAGATACGCAGTATTTT. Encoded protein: CAWKRGRVDTQYF.

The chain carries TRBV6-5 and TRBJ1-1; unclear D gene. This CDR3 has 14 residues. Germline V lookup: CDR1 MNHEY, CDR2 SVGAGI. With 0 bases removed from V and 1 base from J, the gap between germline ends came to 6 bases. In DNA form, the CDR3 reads TGTGCCAGCAGTTACTCGTATCCGAACACTGAAGCTTTCTTT. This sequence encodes CASSYSYPNTEAFF.

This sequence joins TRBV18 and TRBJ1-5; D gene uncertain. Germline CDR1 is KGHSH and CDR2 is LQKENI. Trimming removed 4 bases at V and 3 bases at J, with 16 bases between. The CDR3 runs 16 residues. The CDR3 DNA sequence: TGTGCCAGCTCACGGGAACGGGGTATTGTCAATCAGCCCCAGCATTTT. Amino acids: CASSRERGIVNQPQHF.

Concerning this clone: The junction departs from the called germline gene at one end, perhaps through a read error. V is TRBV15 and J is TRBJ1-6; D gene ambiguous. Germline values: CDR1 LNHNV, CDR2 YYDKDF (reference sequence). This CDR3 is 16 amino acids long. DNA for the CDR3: TGTGCCACCAGCCGAGAACAGAGCTCCTATAATTCACCCCTCCACTTT. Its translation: CATSREQSSYNSPLHF.

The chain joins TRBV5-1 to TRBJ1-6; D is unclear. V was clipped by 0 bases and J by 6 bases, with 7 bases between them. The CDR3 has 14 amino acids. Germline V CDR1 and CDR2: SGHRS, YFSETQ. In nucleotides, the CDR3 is TGCGCCAGCAGCTTGGGGGGAGGTAATTCACCCCTCCACTTT. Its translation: CASSLGGGNSPLHF.

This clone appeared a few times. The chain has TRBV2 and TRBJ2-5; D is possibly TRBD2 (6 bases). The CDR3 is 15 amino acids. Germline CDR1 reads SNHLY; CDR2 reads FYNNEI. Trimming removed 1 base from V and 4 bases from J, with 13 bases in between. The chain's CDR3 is CASSEDLTRAETQYF. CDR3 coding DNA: TGTGCCAGCAGTGAAGATCTGACTAGGGCAGAGACCCAGTACTTC.

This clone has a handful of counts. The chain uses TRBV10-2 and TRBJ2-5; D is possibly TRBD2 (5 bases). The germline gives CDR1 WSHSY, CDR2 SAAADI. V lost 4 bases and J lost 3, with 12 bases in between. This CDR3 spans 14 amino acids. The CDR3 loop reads CASSVLDGKETQYF. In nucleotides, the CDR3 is TGCGCCAGCAGTGTCCTTGACGGGAAAGAGACCCAGTACTTC.

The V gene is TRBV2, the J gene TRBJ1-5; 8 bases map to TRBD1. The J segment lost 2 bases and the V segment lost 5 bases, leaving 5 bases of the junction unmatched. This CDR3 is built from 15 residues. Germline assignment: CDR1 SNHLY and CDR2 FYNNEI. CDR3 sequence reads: CASSTQGAGNQPQHF. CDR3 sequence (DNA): TGTGCCAGCAGTACCCAGGGGGCTGGCAATCAGCCCCAGCATTTT.

CDR3 amino acids: CSVDTGGSYEQYF. CDR3 nucleotide sequence: TGCAGCGTTGATACCGGGGGCTCCTACGAGCAGTACTTC. The chain recombines TRBV29-1 with TRBJ2-7; weak D call: TRBD2 (6 bases). CDR3 length equals 13 residues. Deletions cut 3 bases from V and 0 bases from J, with 9 bases between. Germline lookup yields CDR1 SQVTM and CDR2 ANQGSEA.